The subject of this entry is one TCR beta chain. Its binding antigen is unknown. There are no base qualities to consult, and no much larger clone falls within one base. V and J are truncated by 6 bases and 7 bases respectively, leaving an intervening sequence of 13 bases. The CDR3 runs 13 residues from the cysteine to the phenylalanine. Of the read, only the CDR3 DNA is kept; its 39 bases are in frame from base 1. CDR1 and CDR2 were assigned from the germline V gene (reference sequence) as MNHEY and SMNVEV. Stable Graves' hyperthyroidism was defined as no progression to ophthalmopathy during 18 months of follow-up. The hyperthyroidism patients were between 18 and 65 years old and newly diagnosed, with a disease duration of less than 2 months. Patients with uncontrolled infections, other autoimmune diseases, pregnancy or lactation were excluded. Diagnoses were established on the basis of clinical symptoms, serum thyroxine and TRAb, thyroid ultrasound, and orbital computed tomography. PBMCs were isolated from approximately 10 ml of fresh peripheral blood by Ficoll-Paque density gradient centrifugation. Total RNA was extracted with Trizol reagent, and quality was checked on an Agilent 2100 Bioanalyzer.

TCR beta CDR3 regions were amplified from RNA transcripts. The TCR CDR3 was subjected to a first round of RT-PCR using the HTBI primer set and the Qiagen OneStep RT-PCR kit. A second multiplex PCR round built the libraries, followed by size selection and purification. Libraries were sequenced paired-end with 100 bp reads on an Illumina HiSeq2000. Turning to the authors' computational methods: SOAPnuke was used to process the raw data, throwing out any read that contained adapters or uncalled bases, had a mean Phred below 15, or lacked an exact constant-primer or identifier match. COPE v1.2.5 was used to merge the high-quality paired reads, and each unique nucleotide sequence was defined as a clonotype. MiTCR v1.1 was used to align the clonotypes against IMGT TRBV, TRBD and TRBJ reference segments. The analysis included only V-J combinations with a frequency above 0.0001, which together covered around 99% of the repertoires. The TCS score was defined as F50 (clonal expansion) divided by E x V (chaos), with BLOSUM62-based TCRdist calculated between CDR3 peptides within each V-J. Welch's t-statistics and random forest reduced fewer than 550 V-J features to 10 to 15, which were used in a naive Bayes classifier (R e1071). TCRdb took the public reads, trimmed them with fastp at Q25, ran MiXCR for clone calling and kept in-frame beta chains. For every CDR3 protein sequence, its rows merge into one entry that carries the most common genes and DNA. These V and J calls originate from TCRdb's pipeline instead of the authors' own analysis. The table for this sample lists about 400,000 distinct CDR3 sequences; roughly 25% of them were counted only once. In total, the top ten clones hold around 70% of the sample.

The data were taken from a study of T cells in Graves' hyperthyroidism and ophthalmopathy (dated by TCRdb to between 2018 and 2020). The study in broad terms: Peripheral blood samples were taken at the time of initial diagnosis, prior to any treatment. In several Graves' hyperthyroidism patients, the study also compared T-cell repertoires from thyroid tissue with T-cell repertoires from blood. The paper describes TCR Vbeta CDR3 sequencing of some 130 peripheral blood samples, made up of 43 ophthalmopathy patients, roughly 80 hyperthyroidism patients and around 17 progressor patients. Prospective prediction of ophthalmopathy was tested in an independent validation cohort consisting of roughly 20 hyperthyroidism patients and approximately 16 patients who later progressed to ophthalmopathy. A discovery cohort of about 96 patients, roughly 45 with Graves' ophthalmopathy and 57 with stable Graves' hyperthyroidism, was used to find distinguishing TCR V-J signatures. The 100 or so discovery patients were randomly split 7:3 into training and test sets. Once sampling was done, hyperthyroidism patients were given methimazole at a starting dose of 30 mg daily, whereas ophthalmopathy patients were given high-dose intravenous methylprednisolone. Here is what the overall study found, with its caveats: Sample size was not statistically predetermined, and blinding of investigators to group allocation was not performed. Blood samples also contained most of the expanded thyroid clonotypes (frequency above 0.001), which suggests that blood repertoires may reflect thyroid immune responses. A 13 V-J signature model separated ophthalmopathy from stable hyperthyroidism, with nearly 90% sensitivity and 81.08% specificity in cross-validation and 80%/75% in testing. In validation, the model predicted progression to ophthalmopathy with approximately 71% sensitivity and 72% to 85% specificity, a median of approximately 6.7 months before onset.

The rearrangement joined TRBV27 to TRBJ1-5, with the D gene uncertain. This sequence originates from a man aged 45-65 years with Graves' hyperthyroidism. The sequenced material came from blood. The CDR3 reads CASRETEVQPQHF. The base sequence is TGTGCCAGCAGAGAAACTGAGGTCCAGCCCCAGCATTTT.